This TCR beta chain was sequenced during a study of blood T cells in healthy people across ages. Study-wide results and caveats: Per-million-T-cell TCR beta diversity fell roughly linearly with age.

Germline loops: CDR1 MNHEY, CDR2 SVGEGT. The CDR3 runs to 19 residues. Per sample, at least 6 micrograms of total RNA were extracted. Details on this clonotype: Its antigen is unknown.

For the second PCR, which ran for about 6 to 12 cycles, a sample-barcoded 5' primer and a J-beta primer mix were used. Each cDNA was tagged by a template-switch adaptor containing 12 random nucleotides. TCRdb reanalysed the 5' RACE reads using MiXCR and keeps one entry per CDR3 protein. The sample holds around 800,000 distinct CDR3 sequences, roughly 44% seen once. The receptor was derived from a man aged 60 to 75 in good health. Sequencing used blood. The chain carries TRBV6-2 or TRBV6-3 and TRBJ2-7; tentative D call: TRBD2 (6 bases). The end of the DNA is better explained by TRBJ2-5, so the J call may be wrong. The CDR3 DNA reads TGTGCCAGCAGTTACCCCGGAGGGGTGACAGTACAACAGCAAGAGACCCAGTACTTC. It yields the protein CASSYPGGVTVQQQETQYF.